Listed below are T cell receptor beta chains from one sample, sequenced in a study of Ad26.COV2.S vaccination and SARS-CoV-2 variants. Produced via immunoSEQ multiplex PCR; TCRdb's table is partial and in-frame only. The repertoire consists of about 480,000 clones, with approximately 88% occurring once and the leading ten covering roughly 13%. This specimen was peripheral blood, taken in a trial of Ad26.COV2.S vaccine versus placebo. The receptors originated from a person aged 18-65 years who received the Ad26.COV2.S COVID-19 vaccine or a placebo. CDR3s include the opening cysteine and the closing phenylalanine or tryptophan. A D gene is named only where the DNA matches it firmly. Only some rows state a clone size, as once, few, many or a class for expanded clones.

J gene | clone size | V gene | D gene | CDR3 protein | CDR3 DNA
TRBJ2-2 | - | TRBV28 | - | CASSSPRSGELFF | TGTGCCAGCAGTTCCCCAAGGTCCGGGGAGCTGTTTTTT
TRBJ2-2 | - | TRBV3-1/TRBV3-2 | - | CASSLAQAAGELFF | TGTGCCAGCAGCCTCGCACAGGCGGCCGGGGAGCTGTTTTTT
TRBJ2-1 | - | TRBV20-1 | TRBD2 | CSASGGRRDEQFF | TGCAGTGCTAGTGGCGGGAGGCGGGATGAGCAGTTCTTC
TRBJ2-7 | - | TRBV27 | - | CASSSGTGLYEQYF | TGTGCCAGCAGTTCCGGGACTGGTTTATACGAGCAGTACTTC
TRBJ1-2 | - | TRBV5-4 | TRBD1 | CASSLPSGQGYGYTF | TGTGCCAGCAGCTTGCCATCGGGACAGGGGTATGGCTACACCTTC
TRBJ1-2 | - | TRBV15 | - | CATSSYPRDLRGYTF | TGTGCCACCAGCAGTTATCCCCGGGACCTTCGGGGCTACACCTTC
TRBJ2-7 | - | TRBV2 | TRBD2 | CASSEEVAGAPEQYF | TGTGCCAGCAGTGAAGAGGTAGCGGGGGCGCCCGAGCAGTACTTC
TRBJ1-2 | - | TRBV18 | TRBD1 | CASSQAGGDNYGYTF | TGTGCCAGCTCACAGGCAGGGGGGGACAACTATGGCTACACCTTC
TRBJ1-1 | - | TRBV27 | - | CASRMRVGPGLTEAFF | TGTGCCAGCAGGATGAGGGTGGGCCCCGGGTTGACTGAAGCTTTCTTT
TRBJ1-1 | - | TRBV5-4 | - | CASSLAEGRGTEAFF | TGTGCCAGCAGCTTGGCCGAGGGAAGGGGCACTGAAGCTTTCTTT
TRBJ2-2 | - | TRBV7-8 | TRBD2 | CASSFRPAGVSTGELFF | TGTGCCAGCAGCTTTCGACCAGCGGGAGTCAGTACCGGGGAGCTGTTTTTT
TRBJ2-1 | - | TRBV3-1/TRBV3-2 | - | CASSQATYNEQFF | TGTGCCAGCAGCCAAGCAACGTACAATGAGCAGTTCTTC
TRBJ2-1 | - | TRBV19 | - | CASSPESLNSYNEQFF | TGTGCCAGCAGCCCCGAGTCGCTCAATTCCTACAATGAGCAGTTCTTC
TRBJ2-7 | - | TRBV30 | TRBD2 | CAWSGLAGLYEQYF | TGTGCCTGGAGTGGACTAGCGGGATTATACGAGCAGTACTTC
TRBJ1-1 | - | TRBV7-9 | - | CASSAGQDRNTEAFF | TGTGCCAGCAGCGCGGGTCAGGACAGGAACACTGAAGCTTTCTTT
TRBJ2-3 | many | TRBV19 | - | CATRGGLTQYF | TGTGCCACCCGAGGGGGTTTAACGCAGTATTTT
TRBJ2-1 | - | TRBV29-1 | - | CSVREYEQFF | TGCAGCGTTCGAGAGTATGAGCAGTTCTTC
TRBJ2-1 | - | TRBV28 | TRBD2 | CASSFRGGSSYNEQFF | TGTGCCAGCAGTTTCCGCGGGGGGAGCTCCTACAATGAGCAGTTCTTC
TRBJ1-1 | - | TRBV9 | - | CASSVAGNTEAFF | TGTGCCAGCAGCGTAGCAGGGAACACTGAAGCTTTCTTT
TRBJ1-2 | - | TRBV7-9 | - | CASSLLPGEGPGGYTF | TGTGCCAGCAGCTTATTGCCGGGGGAAGGGCCCGGTGGCTACACCTTC
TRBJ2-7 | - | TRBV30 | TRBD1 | CAWSFSAGGVYEQYF | TGTGCCTGGAGTTTCTCGGCAGGGGGCGTCTACGAGCAGTACTTC
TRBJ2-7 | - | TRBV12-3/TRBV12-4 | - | CASSFVGYEQYF | TGTGCCAGCAGTTTTGTGGGATACGAGCAGTACTTC
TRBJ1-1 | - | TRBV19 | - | CASSQGPTNTEAFF | TGTGCCAGTAGTCAGGGACCTACGAACACTGAAGCTTTCTTT
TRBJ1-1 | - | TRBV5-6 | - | CASSLDTWNTEAFF | TGTGCCAGCAGCTTGGACACCTGGAACACTGAAGCTTTCTTT
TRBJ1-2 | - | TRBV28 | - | CASSLFATAGYTF | TGTGCCAGCAGTTTGTTCGCCACGGCGGGCTACACCTTC
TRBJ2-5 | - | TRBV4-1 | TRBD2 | CASSQPQTSPETQYF | TGCGCCAGCAGCCAACCCCAGACTAGCCCGGAGACCCAGTACTTC
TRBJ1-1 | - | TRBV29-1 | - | CSVEERSGMNTEAFF | TGCAGCGTTGAAGAGAGGTCGGGGATGAACACTGAAGCTTTCTTT
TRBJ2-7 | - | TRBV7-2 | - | CASSLAPGVSSEQYF | TGTGCCAGCAGCTTAGCCCCTGGAGTGTCCTCCGAGCAGTACTTC
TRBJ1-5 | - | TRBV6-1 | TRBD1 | CASSRDRAPNQPQHF | TGTGCCAGCAGCCGAGACAGGGCCCCCAATCAGCCCCAGCATTTT
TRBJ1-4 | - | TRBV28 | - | CASSPNEKLFF | TGTGCCAGCAGTCCTAATGAAAAACTGTTTTTT
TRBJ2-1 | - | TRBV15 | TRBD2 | CATAGTRVHNEQFF | TGTGCCACCGCCGGGACTAGAGTGCACAATGAGCAGTTCTTC
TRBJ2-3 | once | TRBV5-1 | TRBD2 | CASRLAGGSDTQYF | TGCGCCAGTCGGCTAGCGGGAGGCTCAGATACGCAGTATTTT
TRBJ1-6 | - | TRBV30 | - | CAWRQIPLGAPNSPLHF | TGTGCCTGGAGACAGATCCCCCTGGGGGCTCCGAATTCACCCCTCCACTTT
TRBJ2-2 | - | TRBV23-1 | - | CASSQPGSCIRNTGELFF | TGCGCCAGCAGTCAACCCGGGTCCTGTATAAGAAACACCGGGGAGCTGTTTTTT
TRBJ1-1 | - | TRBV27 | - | CASSLGPVGRQNTEAFF | TGTGCCAGCAGTTTAGGCCCCGTCGGCAGGCAGAACACTGAAGCTTTCTTT
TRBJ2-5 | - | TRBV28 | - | CASSLGTDLKETQYF | TGTGCCAGCAGTTTAGGGACCGACCTTAAAGAGACCCAGTACTTC
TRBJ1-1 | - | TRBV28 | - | CASSLPLNTEAFF | TGTGCCAGCAGTTTACCACTGAACACTGAAGCTTTCTTT
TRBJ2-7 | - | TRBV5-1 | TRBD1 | CASRPGTGYEQYF | TGCGCCAGCAGACCCGGGACAGGCTACGAGCAGTACTTC
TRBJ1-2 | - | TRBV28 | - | CASSLWGWNNYGYTF | TGTGCCAGCAGTTTATGGGGGTGGAATAACTATGGCTACACCTTC
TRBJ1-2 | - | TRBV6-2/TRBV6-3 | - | CASSYRGSLGHNYGYTF | TGTGCCAGCAGTTACAGGGGCTCATTGGGCCATAACTATGGCTACACCTTC
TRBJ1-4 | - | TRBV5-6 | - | CASSLGLTNEKLFF | TGTGCCAGCAGCTTGGGTTTAACTAATGAAAAACTGTTTTTT
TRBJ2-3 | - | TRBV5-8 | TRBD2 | CASSLGTSGSRTDTQYF | TGTGCCAGCAGCTTGGGGACTAGCGGGAGTAGGACAGATACGCAGTATTTT
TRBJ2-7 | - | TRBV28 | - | CASSLLASLLGTEQYF | TGTGCCAGCAGTTTATTAGCTAGCCTCCTCGGGACCGAGCAGTACTTC
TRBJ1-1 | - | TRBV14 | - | CASSPWTPGNTEAFF | TGTGCCAGCAGCCCCTGGACCCCGGGCAACACTGAAGCTTTCTTT
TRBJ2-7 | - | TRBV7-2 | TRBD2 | CASSPSGAWDEQYF | TGTGCCAGCTCCCCCAGCGGGGCCTGGGACGAGCAGTACTTC
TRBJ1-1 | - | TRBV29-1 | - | CSVEEGGEAFF | TGCAGCGTTGAGGAGGGGGGAGAAGCTTTCTTT
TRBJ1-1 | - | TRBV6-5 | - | CASTKQGIPTEAFF | TGTGCCAGCACTAAACAGGGTATTCCCACTGAAGCTTTCTTT
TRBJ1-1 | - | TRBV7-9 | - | CASSLSAFTEAFF | TGTGCCAGCAGCTTAAGCGCATTCACTGAAGCTTTCTTT